This TCR beta chain emerged from a study of lymphopenia after photon versus proton radiotherapy. Trimming removed 6 bases from V and 7 bases from J; junction bases left unmatched: 12. The CDR3 sequence is 16 residues long. Germline CDR1 reads MGHRA; CDR2 reads YSYEKL. Regarding the study as a whole: Proton therapy kept repertoires fairly stable, unlike photons, which gained effector/memory cells.

Here immunoSEQ multiplex PCR was the method, and the copy in TCRdb shows in-frame clones only, minus some. The sample carries roughly 25,000 clones, approximately 85% recorded once. About this clone: Its antigen is still unknown.

This TCR was sampled from a man under 40 with gastric cancer. The chain joins TRBV4-1 to TRBJ1-6, with 7 bases matching TRBD1. This material consisted of peripheral blood, taken from a patient treated with photon-based radiotherapy. The CDR3: CASSQPRQGPNSPLHF. CDR3 DNA: TGCGCCAGCAGTCAACCTCGACAGGGCCCCAATTCACCCCTCCACTTT.